This entry describes one T cell receptor (beta chain). The specificity of this receptor is unknown. The record has no base qualities; no much larger clone is one base away. The CDR3 sequence holds 15 residues, the cysteine and phenylalanine included. The CDR3 DNA has 45 bases and is translated from base 1. V and J lose 3 bases and 4 bases, and a span of 14 bases separates them. The germline V gene encodes CDR1 SGHNT and CDR2 YENEEA. This entry belongs to a study of T cell responses to AZD1222 COVID-19 vaccine (dated by TCRdb to about 2021). For the study in its entirety: AZD1222 recipients given second doses at about 4 weeks or at about 12 weeks were pooled, since spike-specific TCR depth and breadth were not found to differ between the two schedules. A total of 233 trial participants underwent TCR sequencing, of whom approximately 200 had received two doses of AZD1222 and 26 had received two doses of the MenACWY control vaccine. Trial participants were enrolled into age subgroups of 18-55, 56-69 and 70-plus years, which contained about 150, 27 and 61 TCR-sequenced participants, respectively.

What the authors observed across the whole study: Conclusions about previously exposed vaccinees were limited because only six AZD1222 recipients were SARS-CoV-2 seropositive at baseline. Participants were mostly white British and included more females than males, and it was suggested by the authors that clonal diversity may have been underestimated. In the small 56-69-year group, the increase in depth fell short of significance, most likely because of low power. The whole spike protein was spanned by vaccine-associated CD4 TCRs, and dominant responses were seen in regions 160-218 and 743-854. Nearly half of unique spike-specific TCRs reportedly recognized epitopes outside regions mutated in the B.1.351 and B.1.1.7 variants. Because no samples from the day 14 peak response were available, repertoires could be characterized only after the peak T cell response. Spike-specific TCR breadth and depth rose significantly after two AZD1222 doses compared with day 0 and with MenACWY recipients.

The CDR3 regions of human TCRbeta chains were analyzed by immunosequencing. Processing in the source paper ran as follows. Repertoire TCRs were checked for matches against a reference library of SARS-CoV-2-specific TCRs that had been generated using the MIRA antigen-specificity platform. Breadth was defined as the fraction of unique TCRs that were SARS-CoV-2-associated, and depth was defined as the fraction of total T cells that were SARS-CoV-2-associated. Using the MIRA data, each spike-specific TCR was assigned both to the spike region to which the TCR was reactive and to a CD4 or CD8 class. Log10-transformed breadth and depth values were compared by one-way ANOVA with Sidak's multiple comparisons tests. The source is immuneACCESS, and TCRdb retained only in-frame sequences with V and J called. Part of the clones is not carried over; for the studies checked, unresolved V genes explain less than half of this, and the remainder is unexplained. V and J calls and clone size are as listed in that table; D and trimming were resolved from the DNA. In all, the sample holds 60,000 or so clones, and around 83% of those were seen once. Approximately 20% of the sample is in the top ten clones.

Taken with the paper, the label for time point translates to: baseline before first vaccination. Vaccinee samples came from UK trials COV001 and COV002, including a single-blind randomized controlled phase 2/3 trial of AZD1222 (ChAdOx1 nCoV-19) in healthy adults. For TCRbeta chain sequencing, PBMC samples were collected from trial participants at day 0 and at day 28 after the second dose. The V and J segments used are TRBV11-3 and TRBJ2-3; matching of 5 bases hints at TRBD2 as the D gene. The origin of this receptor is an adult in good health. The sample in question was peripheral blood, obtained on day 0 of AZD1222 vaccination. The CDR3 corresponds to CASSLDFRGSDTQYF. The DNA is TGTGCCAGCAGCTTGGACTTCAGAGGGTCAGATACGCAGTATTTT.